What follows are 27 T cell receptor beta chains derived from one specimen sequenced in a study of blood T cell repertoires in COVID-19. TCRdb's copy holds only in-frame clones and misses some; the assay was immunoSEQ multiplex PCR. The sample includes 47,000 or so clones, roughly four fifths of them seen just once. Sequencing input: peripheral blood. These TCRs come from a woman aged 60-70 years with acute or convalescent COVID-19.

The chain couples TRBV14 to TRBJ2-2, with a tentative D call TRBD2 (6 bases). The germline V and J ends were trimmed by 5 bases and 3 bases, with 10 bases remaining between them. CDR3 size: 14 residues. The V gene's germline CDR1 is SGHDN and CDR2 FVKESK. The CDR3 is CASSKGTYTGELFF. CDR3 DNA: TGTGCCAGCAGCAAGGGGACTTACACCGGGGAGCTGTTTTTT.

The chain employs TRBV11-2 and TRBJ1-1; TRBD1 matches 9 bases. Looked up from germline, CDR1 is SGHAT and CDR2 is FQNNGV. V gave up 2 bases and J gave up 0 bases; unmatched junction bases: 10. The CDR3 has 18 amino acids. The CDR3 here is CASSLHGTGWGMNTEAFF. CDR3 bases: TGTGCCAGCAGCTTACATGGGACAGGGTGGGGCATGAACACTGAAGCTTTCTTT. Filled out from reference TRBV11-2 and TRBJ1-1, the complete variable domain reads EAGVAQSPRYKIIEKRQSVAFWCNPISGHATLYWYQQILGQGPKLLIQFQNNGVVDDSQLPKDRFSAERLKGVDSTLKIQPAKLEDSAVYLCASSLHGTGWGMNTEAFFGQGTRLTVV.

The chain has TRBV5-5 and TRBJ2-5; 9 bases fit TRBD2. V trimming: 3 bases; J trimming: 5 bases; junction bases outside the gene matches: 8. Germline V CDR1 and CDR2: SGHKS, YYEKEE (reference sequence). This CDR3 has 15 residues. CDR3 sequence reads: CASSSGGAGGETQYF. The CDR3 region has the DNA TGTGCCAGCAGCTCTGGGGGAGCGGGGGGCGAGACCCAGTACTTC.

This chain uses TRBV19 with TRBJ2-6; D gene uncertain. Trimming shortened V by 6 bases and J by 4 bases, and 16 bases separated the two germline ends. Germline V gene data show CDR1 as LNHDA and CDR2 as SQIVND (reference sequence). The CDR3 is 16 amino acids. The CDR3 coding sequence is TGTGCCAGTAGATCGGGTACCCATATGGGGGCCAACGTCCTGACTTTC. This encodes CASRSGTHMGANVLTF. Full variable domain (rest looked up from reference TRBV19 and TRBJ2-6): DGGITQSPKYLFRKEGQNVTLSCEQNLNHDAMYWYRQDPGQGLRLIYYSQIVNDFQKGDIAEGYSVSREKKESFPLTVTSAQKNPTAFYLCASRSGTHMGANVLTFGAGSRLTVL.

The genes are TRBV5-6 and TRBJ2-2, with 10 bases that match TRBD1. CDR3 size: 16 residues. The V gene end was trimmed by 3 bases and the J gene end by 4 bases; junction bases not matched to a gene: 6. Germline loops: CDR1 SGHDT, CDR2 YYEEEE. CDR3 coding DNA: TGTGCCAGCAGCTCGTGGGGGACAGGGGCCACCGGGGAGCTGTTTTTT. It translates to CASSSWGTGATGELFF.

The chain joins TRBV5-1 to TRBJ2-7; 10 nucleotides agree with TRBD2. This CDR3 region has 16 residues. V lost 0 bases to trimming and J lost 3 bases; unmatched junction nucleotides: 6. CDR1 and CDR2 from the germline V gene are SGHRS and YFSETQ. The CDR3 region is CASSLEPSGSFYEQYF. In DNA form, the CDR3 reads TGCGCCAGCAGCTTGGAACCTAGCGGGAGTTTCTACGAGCAGTACTTC.

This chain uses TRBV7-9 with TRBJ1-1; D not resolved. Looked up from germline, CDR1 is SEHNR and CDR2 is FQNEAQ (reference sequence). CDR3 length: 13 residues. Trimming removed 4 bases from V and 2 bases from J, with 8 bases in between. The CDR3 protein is CASSSGVNTEAFF. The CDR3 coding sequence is TGTGCCAGCAGCTCCGGGGTTAACACTGAAGCTTTCTTT.

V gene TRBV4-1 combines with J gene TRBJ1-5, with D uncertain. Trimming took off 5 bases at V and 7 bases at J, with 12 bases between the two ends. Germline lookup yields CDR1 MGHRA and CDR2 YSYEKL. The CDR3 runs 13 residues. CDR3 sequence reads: CASSAVEEQPQHF. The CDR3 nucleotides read TGCGCCAGCAGCGCAGTGGAGGAGCAGCCCCAGCATTTT.

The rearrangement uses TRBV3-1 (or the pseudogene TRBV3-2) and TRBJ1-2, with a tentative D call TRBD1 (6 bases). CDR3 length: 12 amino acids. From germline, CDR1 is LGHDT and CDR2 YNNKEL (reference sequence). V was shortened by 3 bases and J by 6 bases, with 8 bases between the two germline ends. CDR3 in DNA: TGTGCCAGCAGCCATGCAGGGGATGGCTACACCTTC. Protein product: CASSHAGDGYTF.

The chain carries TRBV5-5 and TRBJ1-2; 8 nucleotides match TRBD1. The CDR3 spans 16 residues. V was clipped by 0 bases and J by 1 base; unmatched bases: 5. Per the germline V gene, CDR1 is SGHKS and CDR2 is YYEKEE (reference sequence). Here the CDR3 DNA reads TGTGCCAGCAGCTTGGCCGTAACAGGGGGTAACTATGGCTACACCTTC. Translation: CASSLAVTGGNYGYTF.

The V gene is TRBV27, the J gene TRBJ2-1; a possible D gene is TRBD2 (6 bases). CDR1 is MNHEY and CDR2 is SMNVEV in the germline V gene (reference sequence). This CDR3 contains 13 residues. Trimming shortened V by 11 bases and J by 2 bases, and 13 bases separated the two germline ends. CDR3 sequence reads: CAARESPYNEQFF. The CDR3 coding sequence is TGTGCCGCTCGGGAGAGCCCCTACAATGAGCAGTTCTTC.

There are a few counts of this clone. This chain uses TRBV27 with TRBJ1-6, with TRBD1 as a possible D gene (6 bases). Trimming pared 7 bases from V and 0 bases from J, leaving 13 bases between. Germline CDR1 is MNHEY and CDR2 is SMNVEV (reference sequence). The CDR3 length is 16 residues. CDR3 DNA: TGTGCCAGCAAGCGGGACACCGGCTCCTATAATTCACCCCTCCACTTT. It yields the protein CASKRDTGSYNSPLHF.

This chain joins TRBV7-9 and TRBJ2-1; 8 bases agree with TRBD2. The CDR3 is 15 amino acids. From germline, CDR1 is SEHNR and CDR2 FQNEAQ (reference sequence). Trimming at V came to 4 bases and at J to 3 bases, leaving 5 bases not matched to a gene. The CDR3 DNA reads TGTGCCAGCAGCTGGGCAGCGGGAGTCTACAATGAGCAGTTCTTC. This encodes CASSWAAGVYNEQFF. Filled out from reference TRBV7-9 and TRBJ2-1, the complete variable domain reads DTGVSQNPRHKITKRGQNVTFRCDPISEHNRLYWYRQTLGQGPEFLTYFQNEAQLEKSRLLSDRFSAERPKGSFSTLEIQRTEQGDSAMYLCASSWAAGVYNEQFFGPGTRLTVL.

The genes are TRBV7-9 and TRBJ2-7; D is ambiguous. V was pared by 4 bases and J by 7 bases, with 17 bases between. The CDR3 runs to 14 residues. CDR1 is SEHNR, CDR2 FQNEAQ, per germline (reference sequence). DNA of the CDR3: TGTGCCAGCAGCTCGTCTCTGGTCCGTCGGGAGCAGTACTTC. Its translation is CASSSSLVRREQYF. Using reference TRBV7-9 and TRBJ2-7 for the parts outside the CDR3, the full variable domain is DTGVSQNPRHKITKRGQNVTFRCDPISEHNRLYWYRQTLGQGPEFLTYFQNEAQLEKSRLLSDRFSAERPKGSFSTLEIQRTEQGDSAMYLCASSSSLVRREQYFGPGTRLTVT.

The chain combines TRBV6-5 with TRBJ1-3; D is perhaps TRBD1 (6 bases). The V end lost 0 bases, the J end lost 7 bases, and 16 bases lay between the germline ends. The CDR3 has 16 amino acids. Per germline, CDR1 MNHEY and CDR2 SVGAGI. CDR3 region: CASSYSAVGQGNTIYF. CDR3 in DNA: TGTGCCAGCAGTTACTCAGCGGTAGGCCAGGGGAACACCATATATTTT.

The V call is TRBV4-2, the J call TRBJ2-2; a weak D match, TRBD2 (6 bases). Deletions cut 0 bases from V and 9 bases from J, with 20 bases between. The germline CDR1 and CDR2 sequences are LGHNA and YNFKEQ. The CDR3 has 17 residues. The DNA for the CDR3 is TGTGCCAGCAGCCAAGATCTTAGCGGAACAGGCCTGCGGGAGCTGTTTTTT. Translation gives CASSQDLSGTGLRELFF.

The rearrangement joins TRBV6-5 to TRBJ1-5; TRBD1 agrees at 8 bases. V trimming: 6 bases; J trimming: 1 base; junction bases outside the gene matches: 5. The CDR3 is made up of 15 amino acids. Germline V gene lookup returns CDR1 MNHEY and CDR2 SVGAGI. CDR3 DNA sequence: TGTGCCAGCAGCAGGACAGGGATAAGCAATCAGCCCCAGCATTTT. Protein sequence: CASSRTGISNQPQHF.

CDR3 in amino acids: CASSEATRDEQFF. CDR3 in DNA: TGTGCCAGCAGTGAAGCTACCAGGGATGAGCAGTTCTTC. This chain links TRBV6-1 with TRBJ2-1, with D tentatively TRBD1 (5 bases). Trimming took off 0 bases at V and 8 bases at J, with 8 bases between the two ends. This CDR3 has 13 residues. CDR1 is MNHNS, CDR2 SASEGT, per germline.

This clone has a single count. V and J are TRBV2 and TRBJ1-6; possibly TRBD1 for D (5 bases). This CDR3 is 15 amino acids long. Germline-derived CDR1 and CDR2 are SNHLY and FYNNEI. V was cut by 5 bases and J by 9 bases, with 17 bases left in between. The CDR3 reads CASSLAGFGRSPLHF. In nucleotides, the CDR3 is TGTGCCAGCAGTCTGGCAGGGTTCGGGCGTTCACCCCTCCACTTT.

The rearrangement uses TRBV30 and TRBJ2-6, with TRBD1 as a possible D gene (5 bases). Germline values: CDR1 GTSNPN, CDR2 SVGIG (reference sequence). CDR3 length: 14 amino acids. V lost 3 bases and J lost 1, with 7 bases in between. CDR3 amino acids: CAWRRGSGANVLTF. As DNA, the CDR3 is TGTGCCTGGAGAAGGGGATCTGGGGCCAACGTCCTGACTTTC.

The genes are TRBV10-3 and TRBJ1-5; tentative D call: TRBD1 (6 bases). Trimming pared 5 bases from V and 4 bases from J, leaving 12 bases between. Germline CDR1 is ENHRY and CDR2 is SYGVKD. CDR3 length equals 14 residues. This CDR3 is CAISLTGENQPQHF. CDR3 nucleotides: TGTGCCATCAGTCTGACAGGAGAAAATCAGCCCCAGCATTTT.

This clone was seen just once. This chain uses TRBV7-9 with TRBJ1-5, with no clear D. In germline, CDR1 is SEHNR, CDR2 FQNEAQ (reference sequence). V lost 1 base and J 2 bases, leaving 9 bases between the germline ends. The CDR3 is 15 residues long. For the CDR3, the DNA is TGTGCCAGCAGCTTAGGCGATGTGGGCAATCAGCCCCAGCATTTT. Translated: CASSLGDVGNQPQHF.

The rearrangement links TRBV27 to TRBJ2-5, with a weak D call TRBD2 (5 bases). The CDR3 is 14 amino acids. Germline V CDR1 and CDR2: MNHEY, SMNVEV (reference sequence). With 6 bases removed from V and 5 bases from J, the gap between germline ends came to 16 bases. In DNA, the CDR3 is TGTGCCAGCAGCTCTTCCTTAAGAGGGGAGACCCAGTACTTC. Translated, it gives CASSSSLRGETQYF.

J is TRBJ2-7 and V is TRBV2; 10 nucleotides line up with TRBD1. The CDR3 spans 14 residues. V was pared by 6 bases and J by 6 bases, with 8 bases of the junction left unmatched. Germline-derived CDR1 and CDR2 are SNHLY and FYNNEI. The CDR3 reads CASSRDRGAGEQYF. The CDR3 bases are TGTGCCAGCAGCAGGGACAGGGGAGCGGGCGAGCAGTACTTC.

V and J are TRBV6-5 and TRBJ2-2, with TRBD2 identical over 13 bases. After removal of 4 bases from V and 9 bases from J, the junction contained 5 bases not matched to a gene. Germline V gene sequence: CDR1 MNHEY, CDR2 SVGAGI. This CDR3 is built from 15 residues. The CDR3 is CASSFTSGRARELFF. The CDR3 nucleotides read TGTGCCAGCAGTTTCACTAGCGGGAGGGCGCGGGAGCTGTTTTTT.

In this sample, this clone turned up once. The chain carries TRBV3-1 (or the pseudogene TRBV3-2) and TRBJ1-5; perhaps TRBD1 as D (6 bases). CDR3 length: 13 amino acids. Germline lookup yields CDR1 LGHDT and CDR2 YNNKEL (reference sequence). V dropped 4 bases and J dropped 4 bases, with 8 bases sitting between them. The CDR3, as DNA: TGTGCCAGCAGCCCAACAGGGAATCAGCCCCAGCATTTT. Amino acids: CASSPTGNQPQHF.

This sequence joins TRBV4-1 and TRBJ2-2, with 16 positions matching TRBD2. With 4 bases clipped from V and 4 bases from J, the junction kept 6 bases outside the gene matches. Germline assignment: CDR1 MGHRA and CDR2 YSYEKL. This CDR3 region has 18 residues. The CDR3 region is CASSPGTSGRVGTGELFF. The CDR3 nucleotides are TGCGCCAGCAGCCCCGGGACTAGCGGGAGGGTTGGCACCGGGGAGCTGTTTTTT.